In this sample, the clone carrying this TCR beta chain turned up many times. The sample belongs to a study of CD4 and CD8 cells across lung adenocarcinoma regions. CDR3 length equals 13 residues. Deletions cut 7 bases from V and 1 base from J, with 10 bases between. Germline V CDR1 and CDR2: MNHNS, SASEGT. TCRdb used MiXCR to reprocess the PCR reads, holding one entry per CDR3 protein. The profile shows over 10,000 distinct CDR3 sequences, around 50% of them singletons. The rearrangement joins TRBV6-1 to TRBJ1-2, with unresolved D. This sequence was found in a female donor with lung adenocarcinoma. The CD4 and CD8 labels of this study may be unreliable. The source material was CD8+ T cells from the center of a lung tumor. CDR3 coding DNA: TGTGCCAGCACTCTCGGGGTTAACTATGGCTACACCTTC. It codes for CASTLGVNYGYTF.